The present T cell receptor beta chain was sequenced within a study of CD8 T cells in Susac syndrome. Random hexamers were used to reverse transcribe an amount of roughly 0.5 to 1 ug RNA. The CDR3 of TCR beta was amplified by immunoSEQ multiplex PCR across 54 Vbeta and 13 Jbeta. From the immunoSEQ multiplex PCR reads, TCRdb called clonotypes with MiXCR, one entry per CDR3 protein. The repertoire holds about 50,000 distinct CDR3 sequences, with around 93% as singletons. J lost 7 bases, V lost 6 bases, and 8 bases had no gene match. This CDR3 comprises 15 residues. CDR1 is MGHRA and CDR2 is YSYEKL in the germline V gene.

Sequenced input: CD8+ T cells from PBMCs. This receptor was taken from a human donor with multiple sclerosis. The V and J genes are TRBV4-1 and TRBJ2-2, with 10 bases that match TRBD2. CDR3 in DNA: TGCGCCAGCAGTCGGAGCGGGGGGGCTTTCGGGGAGCTGTTTTTT. Its protein product is CASSRSGGAFGELFF.